Presented here are 19 T cell receptor beta chains from one specimen sequenced in a study of cytomegalovirus exposure and HLA in healthy donors. PCR primers comprised 60 Vbeta and 13 Jbeta primers. Sequencing used immunoSEQ multiplex PCR; TCRdb keeps in-frame clones, though not all of them. Of some 190,000 clones listed, around 80% are singletons. The specimen was PBMCs. The receptor set was obtained from a man in his forties in good health and CMV-seronegative.

This sequence joins TRBV7-6 and TRBJ2-7, with TRBD1 identical over 8 bases. CDR3 length: 12 residues. V trimming: 5 bases; J trimming: 6 bases; junction bases outside the gene matches: 3. Germline V gene sequence: CDR1 SGHVS, CDR2 FNYEAQ. Written as DNA, the CDR3 is TGTGCCAGCAGCCTGACAGGGGTCGAGCAGTACTTC. It is translated as CASSLTGVEQYF. Supplemented by reference TRBV7-6 and TRBJ2-7, the full variable domain reads GAGVSQSPRYKVTKRGQDVALRCDPISGHVSLYWYRQALGQGPEFLTYFNYEAQQDKSGLPNDRFSAERPEGSISTLTIQRTEQRDSAMYRCASSLTGVEQYFGPGTRLTVT.

V is TRBV4-1 and J is TRBJ1-5; D is uncertain. CDR3 length: 16 amino acids. Trimming removed 1 base from V and 3 bases from J, with 13 bases in between. Germline CDR1 MGHRA, CDR2 YSYEKL. The CDR3: CASSQVGRSPNQPQHF. CDR3 nucleotide sequence: TGCGCCAGCAGCCAAGTAGGCAGGTCCCCCAATCAGCCCCAGCATTTT.

V gene TRBV29-1 combines with J gene TRBJ2-7; TRBD1 might be the D (5 bases). The CDR3 has 14 residues. Deletions cut 6 bases from V and 4 bases from J, with 19 bases between. Looked up from germline, CDR1 is SQVTM and CDR2 is ANQGSEA. The CDR3 DNA reads as TGCAGCGTCCTGACGGACACCGTAGTTTACGAGCAGTACTTC. It translates to CSVLTDTVVYEQYF.

This chain links TRBV5-1 with TRBJ1-4; a possible D gene is TRBD1 (6 bases). Trimming left V 5 bases short and J 4 bases short, with 12 bases between. CDR3 length equals 14 residues. The V gene's germline CDR1 is SGHRS and CDR2 YFSETQ. CDR3 bases: TGCGCCAGCAGATCTCAGGGGTATAATGAAAAACTGTTTTTT. Translated: CASRSQGYNEKLFF.

This clone is a singleton in its sample. V is TRBV10-3 and J is TRBJ1-1; 12 nucleotides line up with TRBD1. This CDR3 contains 16 residues. Germline lookup yields CDR1 ENHRY and CDR2 SYGVKD. With 3 bases clipped from V and 5 bases from J, the junction kept 7 bases outside the gene matches. CDR3 residues: CAISDRDRGLGTEAFF. The CDR3, as DNA: TGTGCCATCAGTGATCGGGACAGGGGGCTCGGGACTGAAGCTTTCTTT.

This chain joins TRBV30 and TRBJ2-4, with D maybe TRBD2 (6 bases). Trimming stripped 5 bases from V and 0 bases from J, with 8 bases between. This CDR3 region has 13 residues. Germline CDR1 and CDR2: GTSNPN and SVGIG (reference sequence). The CDR3 loop reads CAWRGLAKNIQYF. DNA for the CDR3: TGTGCCTGGCGGGGACTAGCCAAAAACATTCAGTACTTC.

This chain links TRBV18 with TRBJ2-7; tentatively, D is TRBD2 (7 bases). V was clipped by 0 bases and J by 7 bases, with 16 bases between them. Germline V gene data show CDR1 as KGHSH and CDR2 as LQKENI. This CDR3 is built from 15 residues. The CDR3 here is CASSPPGGGKGEQYF. CDR3 sequence (DNA): TGTGCCAGCTCACCACCGGGCGGGGGCAAGGGGGAGCAGTACTTC.

V gene TRBV10-1 combines with J gene TRBJ1-5; 7 positions match TRBD1. J lost 1 base, V lost 6 bases, and 3 bases had no gene match. This CDR3 spans 14 amino acids. The germline CDR1 and CDR2 sequences are WNHNN and SYGVQD (reference sequence). In DNA, the CDR3 is TGCGCCAGCAGCGGGACAGCCAGCAATCAGCCCCAGCATTTT. Translation: CASSGTASNQPQHF.

The genes are TRBV7-9 and TRBJ2-6; D is ambiguous. The V gene's germline CDR1 is SEHNR and CDR2 FQNEAQ (reference sequence). With 5 bases removed from V and 0 bases from J, the gap between germline ends came to 8 bases. The CDR3 spans 15 residues. In DNA form, the CDR3 reads TGTGCCAGCAGCCGAGGAAGCTCTGGGGCCAACGTCCTGACTTTC. Protein product: CASSRGSSGANVLTF.

The CDR3 sequence: CASSLESLSTDTQYF. The CDR3 DNA follows: TGTGCCAGCAGCTTAGAATCGCTAAGCACAGATACGCAGTATTTT. V and J are TRBV11-2 and TRBJ2-3; the D is unclear. The germline CDR1 and CDR2 sequences are SGHAT and FQNNGV. V was trimmed by 0 bases and J by 0 bases, leaving 7 bases between them. The CDR3 spans 15 residues.

This chain uses TRBV11-3 with TRBJ1-1; 10 positions agree with TRBD1. The ends lost 3 bases at V and 10 bases at J; junction bases unmatched: 11. Germline V gene lookup returns CDR1 SGHNT and CDR2 YENEEA. The CDR3 covers 15 residues. In DNA, the CDR3 is TGTGCCAGCAGCTTGCGGGGGACAGGGGAGGTTCCAGCTTTCTTT. Translation gives CASSLRGTGEVPAFF. The complete variable domain, with remaining parts taken from reference TRBV11-3 and TRBJ1-1, reads EAGVVQSPRYKIIEKKQPVAFWCNPISGHNTLYWYLQNLGQGPELLIRYENEEAVDDSQLPKDRFSAERLKGVDSTLKIQPAELGDSAVYLCASSLRGTGEVPAFFGQGTRLTVV.

This chain's CDR3 is CASSLDLGLSRGAFF. For the CDR3, the DNA is TGTGCCAGCAGCTTAGATTTAGGACTGTCCAGGGGAGCTTTCTTT. V and J are TRBV11-2 and TRBJ1-1, with a possible D match to TRBD1 (6 bases). The CDR3 runs to 15 residues. The V gene's germline CDR1 is SGHAT and CDR2 FQNNGV. The V and J ends lost 0 bases and 10 bases respectively, with 18 bases between them.

The rearrangement joins TRBV19 to TRBJ2-6, with D uncertain. The V and J ends lost 7 bases and 0 bases respectively, with 10 bases between them. The CDR3 sequence is 15 residues long. The germline V gene has CDR1 LNHDA and CDR2 SQIVND (reference sequence). CDR3 sequence reads: CASIPGYSGANVLTF. CDR3 in DNA: TGTGCCAGTATCCCGGGTTACTCTGGGGCCAACGTCCTGACTTTC.

Note on this clone: In the same sample, other DNA sequences code for this CDR3. This chain links TRBV7-8 with TRBJ2-1; tentatively, D is TRBD2 (6 bases). The CDR3 is made up of 15 amino acids. Germline CDR1 and CDR2: SGHVS and FQNEAQ. V dropped 6 bases and J dropped 2 bases, with 14 bases sitting between them. The CDR3 protein is CASRLRGLTYNEQFF. The CDR3 bases are TGTGCCAGCAGGCTACGGGGGTTGACCTACAATGAGCAGTTCTTC.

The chain joins TRBV5-1 to TRBJ2-3; D not certain. Trimming cost V 1 base and J 4 bases, with 7 bases left between them. CDR3 size: 13 residues. CDR1 and CDR2 (germline): SGHRS, YFSETQ. This chain's CDR3 is CASSLTVADTQYF. The CDR3 DNA follows: TGCGCCAGCAGCTTGACCGTAGCAGATACGCAGTATTTT.

The V and J genes are TRBV18 and TRBJ1-5; D uncertain. CDR1 KGHSH and CDR2 LQKENI come from the germline V gene. With 0 bases removed from V and 1 base from J, the gap between germline ends came to 13 bases. The CDR3 loop spans 17 amino acids. The CDR3, as DNA: TGTGCCAGCTCACCACCGGGAAATCGAGGGAGCAATCAGCCCCAGCATTTT. The encoded protein is CASSPPGNRGSNQPQHF.

The chain employs TRBV5-1 and TRBJ2-5, with 9 bases aligning to TRBD2. J was trimmed by 4 bases and V by 6 bases; bases with no gene match: 10. The CDR3 is 15 residues long. In germline, CDR1 is SGHRS, CDR2 YFSETQ. The DNA of the CDR3 is TGCGCCAGCACACTGGGGGTAGCGGGAGCAGAGACCCAGTACTTC. Encoded protein: CASTLGVAGAETQYF.

On this clone itself: Other DNA sequences in the same sample also yield this CDR3. This sequence joins TRBV5-6 and TRBJ2-3, with TRBD2 identical over 9 bases. V shed 3 bases and J 0 bases; nucleotides not matched to a gene: 2. Germline CDR1 reads SGHDT; CDR2 reads YYEEEE. This CDR3 comprises 15 residues. CDR3 sequence reads: CASSSLAGSTDTQYF. Written as DNA, the CDR3 is TGTGCCAGCAGCTCACTAGCGGGTAGCACAGATACGCAGTATTTT.

The chain is built from TRBV5-1 and TRBJ2-1; perhaps TRBD2 as D (5 bases). V lost 6 bases and J 5 bases, leaving 27 bases between the germline ends. Germline assignment: CDR1 SGHRS and CDR2 YFSETQ. The CDR3 length is 18 residues. CDR3 protein: CASTSGESGSPQNNEQFF. In nucleotides, the CDR3 is TGCGCCAGCACCTCCGGGGAATCTGGATCCCCCCAAAACAATGAGCAGTTCTTC.